This TCR beta chain was sequenced during a study of beta chain features in type 1 diabetes. The sequenced template was cDNA made from the entire isolated RNA. Here immunoSEQ multiplex PCR was the method, and the copy in TCRdb shows in-frame clones only, minus some. The sample includes about 320,000 clones, roughly 15% of them seen just once. This CDR3 contains 14 residues. V was cut by 2 bases and J by 1 base, with 8 bases left in between. The germline V gene encodes CDR1 SNHLY and CDR2 FYNNEI. This clone has more than one count but fewer than ten. Material for sequencing was central memory CD4+ T cells from blood. The rearrangement links TRBV2 to TRBJ1-1; no definite D call. This receptor was obtained from a man aged 25 to 45 in good health. The CDR3 coding sequence is TGTGCCAGCAGTGAACTACGGAGGAACACTGAAGCTTTCTTT. Translating gives CASSELRRNTEAFF.